The entry that follows covers one T cell receptor (beta chain) sequence. Method: immunoSEQ multiplex PCR; TCRdb's copy keeps in-frame clones and lacks some. The sample consists of 200,000 to 250,000 clones, around 90% of them appearing once. Participant reports of clinical history set cohort assignment. CDR1 and CDR2 (germline): SGDLS, YYNGEE. There are 16 residues in the CDR3. The trim removed 1 base at V and 6 bases at J, leaving 8 bases unmatched. This entry is derived from a study of blood T cell repertoires in COVID-19. The chain employs TRBV9 and TRBJ2-7; TRBD2 agrees at 12 bases. The TCR originated in a woman aged 25-40 years who had recovered from COVID-19. Input material: PBMCs or T cells enriched from blood (not recorded which). The CDR3 reads CASSVRALAGGSEQYF. The CDR3 region has the DNA TGTGCCAGCAGCGTACGGGCCCTAGCGGGGGGGAGCGAGCAGTACTTC.